This T cell receptor (beta chain) is from a study of shared T cell receptors in the human thymus (dated by TCRdb to the early 2020s). Background for the entire study: The study examined how self-reactive, shared T-cell receptor alpha chains are generated in the human thymus.

A note on this clone: Its antigen target is currently unknown. It has no much larger one-base neighbor in the sample; base qualities were not kept.

Libraries were prepared through the immunoSEQ multiplex PCR assay. TCRdb obtained this table from immuneACCESS and retained in-frame rearrangements with V and J assigned. These tables miss some clones; where compared with another copy, unresolved V genes account for less than half of the shortfall, and the remainder is unexplained. The sample table records over 350,000 clones; around 95% of these occur just once. Of the sample, roughly 0.02% is held by the ten largest clones. The junction shows trimming of 0 bases on V and 5 bases on J, and the gene matches do not reach 7 bases of it. Via the germline V gene (reference sequence), CDR1 is WNHNN and CDR2 SYGVQD. CDR3 length: 16 amino acids, cysteine to phenylalanine. The read is trimmed to its CDR3 DNA, 48 bases read in frame from base 1.

The sample consisted of thymocytes. The rearranged chain carries TRBV10-1 and TRBJ1-1, with TRBD1 identical over 9 junction bases. The sequence came from a human donor. The CDR3: CASSESGTGIVTEAFF. The nucleotides are TGCGCCAGCAGTGAGTCGGGGACAGGGATTGTGACTGAAGCTTTCTTT.